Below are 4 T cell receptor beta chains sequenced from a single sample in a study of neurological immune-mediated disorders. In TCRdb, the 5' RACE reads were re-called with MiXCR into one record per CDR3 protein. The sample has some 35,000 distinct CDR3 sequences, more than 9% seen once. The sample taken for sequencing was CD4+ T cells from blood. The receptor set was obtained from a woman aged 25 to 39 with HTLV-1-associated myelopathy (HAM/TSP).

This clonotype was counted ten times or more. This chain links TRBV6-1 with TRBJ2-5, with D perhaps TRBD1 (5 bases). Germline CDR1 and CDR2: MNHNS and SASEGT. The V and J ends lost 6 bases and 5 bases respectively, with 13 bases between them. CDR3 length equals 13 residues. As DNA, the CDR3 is TGTGCCAGCAGACTGACAGTTGGGGAGACCCAGTACTTC. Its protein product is CASRLTVGETQYF.

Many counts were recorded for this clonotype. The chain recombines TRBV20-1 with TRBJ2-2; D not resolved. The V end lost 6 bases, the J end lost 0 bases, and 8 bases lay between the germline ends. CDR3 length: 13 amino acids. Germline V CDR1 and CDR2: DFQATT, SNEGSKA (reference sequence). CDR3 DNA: TGCAGTGCCCGCGGACCGAACACCGGGGAGCTGTTTTTT. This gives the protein CSARGPNTGELFF.

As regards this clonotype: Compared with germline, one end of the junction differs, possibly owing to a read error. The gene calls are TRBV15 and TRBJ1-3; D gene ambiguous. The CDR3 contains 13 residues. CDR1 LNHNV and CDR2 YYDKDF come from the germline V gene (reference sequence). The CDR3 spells CATSRDLGNTISF. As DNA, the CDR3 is TGTGCTACCAGCAGAGATCTGGGAAACACCATATCTTTT.

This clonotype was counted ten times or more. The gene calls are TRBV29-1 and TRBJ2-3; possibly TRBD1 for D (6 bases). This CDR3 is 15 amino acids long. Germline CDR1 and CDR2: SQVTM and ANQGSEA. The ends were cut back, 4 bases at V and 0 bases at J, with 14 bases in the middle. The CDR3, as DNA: TGCAGCGTTGGGACAGCAACAACTAGCACAGATACGCAGTATTTT. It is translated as CSVGTATTSTDTQYF.